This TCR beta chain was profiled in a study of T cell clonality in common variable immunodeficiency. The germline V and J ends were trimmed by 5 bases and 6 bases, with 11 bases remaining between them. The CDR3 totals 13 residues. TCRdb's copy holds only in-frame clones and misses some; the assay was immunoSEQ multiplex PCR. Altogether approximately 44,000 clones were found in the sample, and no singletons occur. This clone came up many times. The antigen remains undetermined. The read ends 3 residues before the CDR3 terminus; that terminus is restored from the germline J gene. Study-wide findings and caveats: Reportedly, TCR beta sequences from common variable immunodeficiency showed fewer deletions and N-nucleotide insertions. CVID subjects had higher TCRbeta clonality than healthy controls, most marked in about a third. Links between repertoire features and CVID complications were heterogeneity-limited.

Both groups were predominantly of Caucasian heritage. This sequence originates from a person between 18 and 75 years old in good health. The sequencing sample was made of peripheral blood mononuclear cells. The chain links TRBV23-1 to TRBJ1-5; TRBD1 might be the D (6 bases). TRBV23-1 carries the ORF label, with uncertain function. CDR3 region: CASSVRGTQPQHF. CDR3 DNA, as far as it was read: TGCGCCAGCAGTGTCAGGGGTACTCAGCCC.